A single sample gave rise to the 3 T cell receptor beta chains below, sequenced in a study of CXCR3-negative and CXCR3-positive naive CD8 T cells. Carrying UMI labels, the TRB cDNA libraries were prepared through 5' RACE. For each CDR3 protein, TCRdb gives one entry from its re-call of the 5' RACE reads, without DNA. The sample includes 100,000 to 150,000 distinct CDR3 sequences. The antigens of these receptors remain unknown. Study-wide results and limits: The study found more hydrophobic TRB CDR3s in CXCR3-positive naive cells than in CXCR3-negative naive cells.

Sequenced material: naive CXCR3+ CD8+ T cells from blood. Subset defined: CD45RO-CCR7+CD27+CD95- naive CD8+ T cells expressing CXCR3 (TNR3+). These receptor sequences come from a human donor in good health. Some clones in this sample may be carry-over from other donors' samples.

The J gene is TRBJ2-2, the V gene TRBV5-1; the TCRdb call, TRBD2, lacks DNA for checking. This CDR3 region has 16 residues. CDR1 is SGHRS and CDR2 is YFSETQ in the germline V gene. The CDR3 spells CASSWTGTSENGELFF.

CDR3 in amino acids: CASSSSSDGNTEAFF. The V call is TRBV5-1, the J call TRBJ1-1. This CDR3 has 15 amino acids. Germline V CDR1 and CDR2: SGHRS, YFSETQ.

The genes are TRBV5-1 and TRBJ1-1. This CDR3 contains 14 residues. Looked up from germline, CDR1 is SGHRS and CDR2 is YFSETQ. The CDR3 loop reads CASSLGNMNTEAFF. Supplemented by reference TRBV5-1 and TRBJ1-1, the full variable domain reads KAGVTQTPRYLIKTRGQQVTLSCSPISGHRSVSWYQQTPGQGLQFLFEYFSETQRNKGNFPGRFSGRQFSNSRSEMNVSTLELGDSALYLCASSLGNMNTEAFFGQGTRLTVV.